The source of this T cell receptor (beta chain) is a study of low-dose radiotherapy and immunotherapy resistance in tumors. With 5 bases clipped from V and 3 bases from J, the junction kept 2 bases outside the gene matches. CDR3 length: 14 amino acids. The germline V gene has CDR1 DFQATT and CDR2 SNEGSKA (reference sequence). As for time point: before trial treatment. In its sample, this clonotype was seen many times. cDNA synthesis used a TRAV/TRBV-specific primer set for both chains. TCRs were put through approximately 20 PCR cycles of amplification with Phusion. A constant-region primer and the V-primer adapter served as the primer pair. TCRdb called the reads again in MiXCR, with one record for every CDR3 protein. The data hold approximately 84,000 distinct CDR3 sequences, with roughly a sixth observed a single time.

The sequence was obtained from a male donor with prostate cancer. The chain uses TRBV20-1 and TRBJ2-7, with TRBD2 matching over 15 bases. The material was PBMCs, obtained before treatment. The CDR3 sequence is CSALGLAGGYEQYF. In DNA, the CDR3 is TGCAGTGCTTTGGGACTAGCGGGGGGCTACGAGCAGTACTTC.